A selection of T cell receptor beta chains follows, all from one sample in a study of Ad26.COV2.S vaccination and SARS-CoV-2 variants. TCRdb's copy holds only in-frame clones and misses some; the assay was immunoSEQ multiplex PCR. The repertoire consists of some 340,000 clones, with just under 85% occurring once and the leading ten covering 2% to 2.5%. This material consisted of peripheral blood, taken in a trial of Ad26.COV2.S vaccine versus placebo. These TCRs come from a person aged 18-65 years who received the Ad26.COV2.S COVID-19 vaccine or a placebo. The CDR3 runs from the conserved cysteine through the conserved F or W. D genes are given only for firm matches. Clone size is given for some rows only: seen once, a few or many times, or a class if the clone is expanded.

clone size	V gene	D gene	J gene	CDR3 protein	CDR3 DNA
NA	TRBV28	TRBD1	TRBJ2-2	CASSLDRANTGELFF	TGTGCCAGCAGTTTAGACAGGGCGAACACCGGGGAGCTGTTTTTT
NA	TRBV18	TRBD1	TRBJ1-1	CASSPLSGTGATEAFF	TGTGCCAGCTCCCCACTCTCAGGGACAGGGGCCACTGAAGCTTTCTTT
few	TRBV7-2	NA	TRBJ1-6	CASSLGVYNSPLHF	TGTGCCAGCAGCTTGGGCGTATATAATTCACCCCTCCACTTT
NA	TRBV9	NA	TRBJ1-4	CASSVPGEKLFF	TGTGCCAGCAGCGTTCCCGGGGAAAAACTGTTTTTT
NA	TRBV3-1/TRBV3-2	NA	TRBJ2-7	CASSQVPGEQYF	TGTGCCAGCAGCCAAGTCCCCGGGGAGCAGTACTTC
NA	TRBV28	TRBD1	TRBJ2-1	CASTTQGQGIDEQFF	TGTGCCAGCACCACCCAGGGACAGGGTATTGATGAGCAGTTCTTC
once	TRBV19	NA	TRBJ2-6	CASSIVVGANVLTF	TGTGCCAGTAGTATAGTAGTTGGGGCCAACGTCCTGACTTTC
NA	TRBV5-6	NA	TRBJ1-6	CASSGPQARTAPLHF	TGTGCCAGCAGCGGGCCGCAGGCGCGGACGGCACCCCTCCACTTT
NA	TRBV11-2	NA	TRBJ1-4	CASSGQGQEKLFF	TGTGCCAGCAGCGGGCAGGGTCAAGAAAAACTGTTTTTT
NA	TRBV7-8	NA	TRBJ2-2	CASSLVEGLAGELFF	TGTGCCAGCAGCTTAGTGGAGGGTCTTGCCGGGGAGCTGTTTTTT
NA	TRBV28	NA	TRBJ2-2	CASSSLVGTGELFF	TGTGCCAGCAGTTCCCTTGTAGGCACCGGGGAGCTGTTTTTT
NA	TRBV28	NA	TRBJ1-4	CASSLVYGGAGEKLFF	TGTGCCAGCAGTTTAGTTTATGGGGGCGCGGGGGAAAAACTGTTTTTT
NA	TRBV29-1	TRBD1	TRBJ1-1	CSAGQGGNTEAFF	TGCAGCGCGGGACAGGGGGGGAACACTGAAGCTTTCTTT
NA	TRBV30	NA	TRBJ1-2	CAWSERLPDGYTF	TGTGCCTGGAGTGAGAGGCTCCCTGATGGCTACACCTTC
NA	TRBV5-4	TRBD1	TRBJ1-3	CASSSGTAGNTIYF	TGTGCCAGCAGCTCCGGGACAGCTGGAAACACCATATATTTT
few	TRBV27	TRBD1	TRBJ2-5	CASSSGTGGAETQYF	TGTGCCAGCAGTTCCGGGACAGGGGGCGCAGAGACCCAGTACTTC
few	TRBV19	TRBD1	TRBJ1-1	CASSMDRVRENTEAFF	TGTGCCAGTAGTATGGACAGGGTAAGGGAAAACACTGAAGCTTTCTTT
NA	TRBV19	NA	TRBJ1-5	CASSSGGQPQHF	TGTGCCAGTAGTAGTGGTGGCCAGCCCCAGCATTTT
NA	TRBV10-1	NA	TRBJ2-7	CASSRQVGYEQYF	TGCGCCAGCAGCCGACAGGTTGGGTACGAGCAGTACTTC